This entry concerns a single T cell receptor (beta chain). Documented time point: patch test 2, 6 weeks after DPC sensitization. The treatment denotes: therapeutic diphenylcyclopropenone sensitization with weekly scalp DPC. TCRdb processed the RACE reads anew with MiXCR; each CDR3 protein has one entry. The sample shows about 96,000 distinct CDR3 sequences, 9% to 9.5% of them seen only once. Germline CDR1 SGHKS, CDR2 YYEKEE (reference sequence). This CDR3 has 13 residues. Between the trimmed V and J ends, which lost 1 base and 6 bases, there was a span of 11 bases. This record belongs to a study of human T cells and chemical hapten exposure.

The TCR sequence derives from a woman between 40 and 55 years old with alopecia areata. Some clones in this sample may be carry-over from other donors' samples. Sequencing was performed on whole blood, taken in connection with sensitization to the hapten diphenylcyclopropenone (DPC). The chain combines TRBV5-5 with TRBJ2-7, with a possible D match to TRBD1 (6 bases). The CDR3 is CASSLQGSREQYF. CDR3 coding DNA: TGTGCCAGCAGCTTGCAGGGGTCCCGCGAGCAGTACTTC.